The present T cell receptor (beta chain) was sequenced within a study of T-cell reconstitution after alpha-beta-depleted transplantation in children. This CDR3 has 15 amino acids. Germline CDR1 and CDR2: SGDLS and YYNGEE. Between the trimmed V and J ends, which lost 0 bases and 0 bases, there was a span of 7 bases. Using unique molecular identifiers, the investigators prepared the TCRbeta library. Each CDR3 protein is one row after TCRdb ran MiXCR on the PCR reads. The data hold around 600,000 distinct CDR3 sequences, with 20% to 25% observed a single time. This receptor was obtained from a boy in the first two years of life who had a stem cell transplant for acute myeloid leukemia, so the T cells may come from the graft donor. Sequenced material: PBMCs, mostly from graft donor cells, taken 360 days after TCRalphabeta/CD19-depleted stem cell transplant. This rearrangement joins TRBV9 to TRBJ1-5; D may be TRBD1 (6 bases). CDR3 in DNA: TGTGCCAGCAGCGTAGAGGACAGTAGCAATCAGCCCCAGCATTTT. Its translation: CASSVEDSSNQPQHF. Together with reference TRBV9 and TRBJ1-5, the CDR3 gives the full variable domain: DSGVTQTPKHLITATGQRVTLRCSPRSGDLSVYWYQQSLDQGLQFLIQYYNGEERAKGNILERFSAQQFPDLHSELNLSSLELGDSALYFCASSVEDSSNQPQHFGDGTRLSIL.